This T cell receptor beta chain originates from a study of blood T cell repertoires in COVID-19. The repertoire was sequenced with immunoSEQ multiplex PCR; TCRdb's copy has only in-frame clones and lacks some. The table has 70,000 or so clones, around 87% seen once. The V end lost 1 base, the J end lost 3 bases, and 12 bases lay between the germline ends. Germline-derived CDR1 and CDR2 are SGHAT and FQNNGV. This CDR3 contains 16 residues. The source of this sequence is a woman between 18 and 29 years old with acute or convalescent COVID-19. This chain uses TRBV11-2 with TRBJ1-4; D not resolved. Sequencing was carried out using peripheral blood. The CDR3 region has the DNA TGTGCCAGCAGCTTAGTCCCGGGGTGGGCTAATGAAAAACTGTTTTTT. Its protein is CASSLVPGWANEKLFF.